This T cell receptor (beta chain) was identified in a study of T cell changes during pregnancy in multiple sclerosis. CDR3 length: 11 residues. Trimming took off 5 bases at V and 6 bases at J, with 6 bases between the two ends. Germline CDR1 reads SEHNR; CDR2 reads FQNEAQ (reference sequence). Generated by immunoSEQ multiplex PCR, the TCRdb table keeps only in-frame clones and is missing some. The table includes fewer than 100,000 clones, just over 90% detected once. The J gene is TRBJ2-3, the V gene TRBV7-9; D unclear. This TCR came from a female donor in good health, enrolled as a control in a pregnancy study. Sequences were derived from peripheral blood, sampled after pregnancy. The CDR3 sequence: CASSPTDTQYF. Written as DNA, the CDR3 is TGTGCCAGCAGCCCTACTGATACGCAGTATTTT.